This T cell receptor (beta chain) was sequenced in a study of T cell repertoires in cytomegalovirus infection. Study details: Use of recently identified HLA-C-restricted and well-studied HLA-B-restricted CMV epitopes was part of the study. Both a matching HLA type and CMV infection were indicated by public TCR beta signatures. Points from the study as a whole: Clonotype analysis showed dominance of the ex vivo response by HLA-C-restricted CMV-specific TCR beta clonotypes. Summed frequency of public TCR beta families distinguished CMV carriers with the relevant HLA.

One entry per CDR3 protein results from TCRdb running MiXCR on the reads. This table holds roughly 800,000 distinct CDR3 sequences, around 29% found once. J lost 2 bases, V lost 0 bases, and 0 bases had no gene match. This CDR3 has 14 residues. Looked up from germline, CDR1 is SGHTA and CDR2 is FQGTGA. This clonotype showed up many times. What it recognizes is unknown. The clonotype comes from a human donor in good health (CMV status not recorded). Some clones in this sample may be carry-over from other donors' samples. Material: cultured CD8+ T cells from PBMCs, obtained from culture after CMV antigen stimulation. The chain employs TRBV7-3 and TRBJ2-5; the match to TRBD2 covers 7 bases. The CDR3 here is CASSLTGGQETQYF. For the CDR3, the DNA is TGTGCCAGCAGCTTAACCGGGGGGCAAGAGACCCAGTACTTC. Variable domain in full (rest from reference TRBV7-3 and TRBJ2-5): GAGVSQTPSNKVTEKGKYVELRCDPISGHTALYWYRQSLGQGPEFLIYFQGTGAADDSGLPNDRFFAVRPEGSVSTLKIQRTERGDSAVYLCASSLTGGQETQYFGPGTRLLVL.